A single sample gave rise to the 22 T cell receptor beta chains below, sequenced in a study of OX40 agonist ivuxolimab in advanced cancers. This table comes from immunoSEQ multiplex PCR, and its TCRdb copy is limited to in-frame clones, with some not included. The table has 70,000 to 85,000 clones, about 93% seen once. Source: CD4+ or CD8+ T cells sorted from blood, taken in a trial of the OX40 agonist ivuxolimab. All receptors come from an adult with an advanced solid tumor such as melanoma, head and neck, liver or kidney cancer.

The chain links TRBV9 to TRBJ2-2, with D possibly being TRBD2 (5 bases). Germline CDR1 SGDLS, CDR2 YYNGEE. Trimming shortened V by 0 bases and J by 0 bases, and 9 bases separated the two germline ends. CDR3 length equals 16 residues. The CDR3 coding sequence is TGTGCCAGCAGCGTAGAGGAGGTGGCGAACACCGGGGAGCTGTTTTTT. As protein: CASSVEEVANTGELFF. The full variable domain, with the rest looked up from reference TRBV9 and TRBJ2-2, is DSGVTQTPKHLITATGQRVTLRCSPRSGDLSVYWYQQSLDQGLQFLIQYYNGEERAKGNILERFSAQQFPDLHSELNLSSLELGDSALYFCASSVEEVANTGELFFGEGSRLTVL.

The V gene is TRBV7-9, the J gene TRBJ1-2; 8 bases match TRBD1. The CDR3 loop spans 17 amino acids. V lost 4 bases, J lost 3 bases, and 13 bases stayed unmatched. The V gene's germline CDR1 is SEHNR and CDR2 FQNEAQ (reference sequence). In nucleotides, the CDR3 is TGTGCCAGCAGCTCAAACAAACGGGACAGGAGTTACTATGGCTACACCTTC. Its translation: CASSSNKRDRSYYGYTF. The full variable domain, completed using reference TRBV7-9 and TRBJ1-2, is DTGVSQNPRHKITKRGQNVTFRCDPISEHNRLYWYRQTLGQGPEFLTYFQNEAQLEKSRLLSDRFSAERPKGSFSTLEIQRTEQGDSAMYLCASSSNKRDRSYYGYTFGSGTRLTVV.

The V call is TRBV18, the J call TRBJ2-3, with D perhaps TRBD2 (5 bases). Germline CDR1 and CDR2: KGHSH and LQKENI. This CDR3 is 16 amino acids long. Trimming stripped 4 bases from V and 2 bases from J, with 16 bases between. The CDR3 bases are TGTGCCAGCTCACGTAGCGCAGGAGAATTCACAGATACGCAGTATTTT. Its translation: CASSRSAGEFTDTQYF.

The V and J genes are TRBV2 and TRBJ1-1, with unresolved D. V was shortened by 9 bases and J by 2 bases, with 19 bases between the two germline ends. CDR3 size: 15 residues. From germline, CDR1 is SNHLY and CDR2 FYNNEI. The CDR3 is CASYPGAGGNTEAFF. CDR3 coding DNA: TGTGCCAGTTACCCGGGAGCTGGAGGAAACACTGAAGCTTTCTTT.

The chain employs TRBV4-3 and TRBJ1-4; D may be TRBD1 (5 bases). V lost 4 bases to trimming and J lost 3 bases, with 15 bases between them. Germline V lookup: CDR1 LGHNA, CDR2 YSLEER. This CDR3 is 16 amino acids long. CDR3 in amino acids: CASSRSMGVANEKLFF. The CDR3 DNA sequence: TGCGCCAGCAGCCGCAGTATGGGGGTGGCTAATGAAAAACTGTTTTTT.

The chain links TRBV6-5 to TRBJ2-3; the match to TRBD2 covers 7 bases. The V segment lost 0 bases and the J segment 4 bases; nucleotides outside the gene matches: 7. CDR1 is MNHEY and CDR2 is SVGAGI in the germline V gene. CDR3 length: 16 residues. CDR3 residues: CASSYSPSGVADTQYF. DNA of the CDR3: TGTGCCAGCAGTTACTCGCCCAGCGGGGTAGCAGATACGCAGTATTTT.

The J gene is TRBJ2-7, the V gene TRBV10-2, with 11 nucleotides matching TRBD2. Trimming at V came to 2 bases and at J to 2 bases, leaving 2 bases not matched to a gene. Germline CDR1 is WSHSY and CDR2 is SAAADI. The length of the CDR3 is 15 residues. This chain's CDR3 is CASSETSGSPYEQYF. The CDR3 bases are TGCGCCAGCAGTGAGACTAGCGGGAGCCCCTACGAGCAGTACTTC.

CDR3 sequence: CASSPTGYLVNYGYTF. The CDR3 nucleotides are TGTGCCAGCAGCCCAACAGGATACCTGGTTAACTATGGCTACACCTTC. The J gene is TRBJ1-2, the V gene TRBV7-9; perhaps TRBD1 as D (5 bases). Deletions cut 5 bases from V and 1 base from J, with 17 bases between. The length of the CDR3 is 16 residues. CDR1 and CDR2 (germline): SEHNR, FQNEAQ (reference sequence).

The chain is built from TRBV7-1 and TRBJ1-1, with D possibly being TRBD1 (5 bases). TRBV7-1 is filed as an ORF, its function uncertain. V was trimmed by 7 bases and J by 5 bases, leaving 26 bases between them. This CDR3 region has 17 residues. The CDR3 is CASTPLGILGEGTEAFF. CDR3 DNA: TGTGCCAGCACACCCCTTGGGATCTTGGGGGAAGGAACTGAAGCTTTCTTT.

The gene calls are TRBV6-5 and TRBJ1-1; D possibly corresponds to TRBD1 (6 bases). Germline CDR1 reads MNHEY; CDR2 reads SVGAGI. The CDR3 is 14 amino acids. Between the trimmed V and J ends, which lost 2 bases and 4 bases, there was a span of 11 bases. This CDR3 is CASSYRGGSTEAFF. The CDR3 DNA follows: TGTGCCAGCAGTTACAGGGGGGGGAGCACTGAAGCTTTCTTT.

This chain uses TRBV5-1 with TRBJ1-1, with D uncertain. This CDR3 contains 15 residues. Germline V gene lookup returns CDR1 SGHRS and CDR2 YFSETQ. The V end lost 4 bases, the J end lost 6 bases, and 19 bases lay between the germline ends. The CDR3 loop is CASSPFGVGSAEAFF. CDR3 bases: TGCGCCAGCAGCCCCTTTGGGGTAGGAAGCGCTGAAGCTTTCTTT.

The J gene is TRBJ2-7, the V gene TRBV7-9; TRBD2 might be the D (7 bases). Per the germline V gene, CDR1 is SEHNR and CDR2 is FQNEAQ (reference sequence). The CDR3 covers 15 residues. V lost 3 bases and J 1 base, leaving 13 bases between the germline ends. CDR3 protein: CASSLFGGASYEQYF. The CDR3 DNA follows: TGTGCCAGCAGCTTGTTTGGGGGGGCTTCCTACGAGCAGTACTTC.

J is TRBJ1-6 and V is TRBV7-9, with unresolved D. This CDR3 has 16 amino acids. Germline CDR1 and CDR2: SEHNR and FQNEAQ (reference sequence). V was shortened by 1 base and J by 10 bases, with 17 bases between the two germline ends. The CDR3 DNA reads TGTGCCAGCAGCTTAGAGCAAAGCTCTGGTCAATCACCCCTCCACTTT. Translated: CASSLEQSSGQSPLHF.

This clone was picked up many times. The chain joins TRBV18 to TRBJ2-5, with 10 bases that match TRBD2. The CDR3 runs to 19 residues. Looked up from germline, CDR1 is KGHSH and CDR2 is LQKENI. V dropped 4 bases and J dropped 1; count of bases not matched to a gene: 15. The CDR3 region is CASSQQGPASGSPQETQYF. The CDR3 DNA sequence: TGTGCCAGCTCACAACAGGGGCCCGCTAGCGGGAGCCCCCAAGAGACCCAGTACTTC. Complete variable domain (other parts from reference TRBV18 and TRBJ2-5): NAGVMQNPRHLVRRRGQEARLRCSPMKGHSHVYWYRQLPEEGLKFMVYLQKENIIDESGMPKERFSAEFPKEGPSILRIQQVVRGDSAAYFCASSQQGPASGSPQETQYFGPGTRLLVL.

The rearrangement links TRBV7-3 to TRBJ2-5; no reliable D call. CDR3 length: 14 amino acids. Germline values: CDR1 SGHTA, CDR2 FQGTGA. V gave up 0 bases and J gave up 5 bases, with 10 bases separating them. CDR3 in DNA: TGTGCCAGCAGCTTAACGCGAGCGAGGGAGACCCAGTACTTC. The encoded protein is CASSLTRARETQYF.

The chain is built from TRBV19 and TRBJ2-2; 12 bases agree with TRBD2. Germline CDR1 is LNHDA and CDR2 is SQIVND (reference sequence). The CDR3 consists of 16 residues. After removal of 6 bases from V and 5 bases from J, the junction contained 7 bases not matched to a gene. CDR3 DNA sequence: TGTGCCAGTAGATGGCTAGCGGGAGGGGAAACCGGGGAGCTGTTTTTT. Its protein is CASRWLAGGETGELFF. The full variable domain, completed using reference TRBV19 and TRBJ2-2, is DGGITQSPKYLFRKEGQNVTLSCEQNLNHDAMYWYRQDPGQGLRLIYYSQIVNDFQKGDIAEGYSVSREKKESFPLTVTSAQKNPTAFYLCASRWLAGGETGELFFGEGSRLTVL.

In the case of this clone: An end of the junction differs from the germline gene, which may be a read error. This sequence joins TRBV2 and TRBJ2-7; possible D gene TRBD1, 6 bases. This CDR3 region has 10 residues. Germline CDR1 is SNHLY and CDR2 is FYNNEI. The CDR3 spells CASRGDRWGF. The DNA for the CDR3 is TGTGCCAGCCGGGGTGACAGGTGGGGGTTC.

The chain links TRBV4-1 to TRBJ2-3; possible D gene TRBD1, 6 bases. Germline CDR1 MGHRA, CDR2 YSYEKL. The V gene lost 3 bases and the J gene lost 6 bases, with 22 bases spanning the gap. The CDR3 extends over 17 amino acids. The CDR3 region has the DNA TGCGCCAGCAGCCAGCGACCCCGACAGGCCCAGGGGGATACGCAGTATTTT. Translating it yields CASSQRPRQAQGDTQYF.

The CDR3 loop reads CASSSTVSYEQYF. As DNA, the CDR3 is TGTGCCAGCAGCTCGACTGTCTCCTACGAGCAGTACTTC. The chain combines TRBV5-4 with TRBJ2-7, with D uncertain. There are 13 residues in the CDR3. V was cut by 3 bases and J by 0 bases, with 7 bases left in between. Germline assignment: CDR1 SGHNT and CDR2 YYREEE (reference sequence).

Concerning this clone: Other DNA variants within this sample encode the same CDR3. The chain recombines TRBV7-9 with TRBJ2-7; D is ambiguous. V gave up 3 bases and J gave up 1 base, with 4 bases separating them. Per the germline V gene, CDR1 is SEHNR and CDR2 is FQNEAQ (reference sequence). The CDR3 sequence is 12 residues long. CDR3 sequence reads: CASSLGSYEQYF. In DNA, the CDR3 is TGTGCCAGCAGCTTGGGGTCCTACGAGCAGTACTTC.

The chain joins TRBV13 to TRBJ1-2, with 7 bases aligning to TRBD1. CDR3 length: 15 residues. Per the germline V gene, CDR1 is PRHDT and CDR2 is FYEKMQ (reference sequence). The V and J ends lost 4 bases and 8 bases, in that order; junction bases with no gene match: 13. DNA of the CDR3: TGTGCCAGCAGCTCGGGACAGCATAGGGACGGAGGCTACACCTTC. Amino acids: CASSSGQHRDGGYTF.

The chain links TRBV28 to TRBJ1-4; unclear D gene. CDR3 length equals 12 residues. The V end was cut by 6 bases, the J end by 8 bases, with 10 bases between. Germline loops: CDR1 MDHEN, CDR2 SYDVKM. CDR3 region: CASSRILEKLFF. The CDR3 coding sequence is TGTGCCAGCAGCAGGATTTTGGAAAAACTGTTTTTT.